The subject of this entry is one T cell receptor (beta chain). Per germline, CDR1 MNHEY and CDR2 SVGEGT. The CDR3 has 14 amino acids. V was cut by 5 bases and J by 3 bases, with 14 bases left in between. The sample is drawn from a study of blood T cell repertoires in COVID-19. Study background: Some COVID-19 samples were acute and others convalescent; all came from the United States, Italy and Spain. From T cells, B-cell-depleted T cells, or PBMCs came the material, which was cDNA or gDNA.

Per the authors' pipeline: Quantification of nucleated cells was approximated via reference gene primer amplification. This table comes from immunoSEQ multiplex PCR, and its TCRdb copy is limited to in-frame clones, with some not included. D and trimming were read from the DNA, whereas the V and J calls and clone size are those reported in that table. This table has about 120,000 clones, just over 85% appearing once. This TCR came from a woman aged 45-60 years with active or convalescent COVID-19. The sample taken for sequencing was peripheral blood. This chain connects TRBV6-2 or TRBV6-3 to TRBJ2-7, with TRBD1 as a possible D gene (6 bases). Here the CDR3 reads CASSAGTRLYEQYF. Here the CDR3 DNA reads TGTGCCAGCAGTGCCGGGACACGTCTCTACGAGCAGTACTTC.